These 32 T cell receptor beta chains share one sample of origin, sequenced in a study of blood T cell dynamics during melanoma immunotherapy. TCRdb's copy holds only in-frame clones and misses some; the assay was immunoSEQ multiplex PCR. This table has 900 to 1,300 clones, 70% to 90% appearing once. Time point noted: week 3, after first cycle of checkpoint inhibitor. Sample: cell-free DNA from blood, taken from a patient treated with checkpoint blockade. The receptors were sampled from a human donor with melanoma.

CDR3 nucleotide sequence: TGTGCCAGCAGCTTATTGCCTAGCGGGGTCGCCTACGAGCAGTACTTC. Translation gives CASSLLPSGVAYEQYF. The rearrangement joins TRBV7-6 to TRBJ2-7, with 9 positions matching TRBD2. V dropped 2 bases and J dropped 2; count of bases not matched to a gene: 7. Germline V gives CDR1 SGHVS, CDR2 FNYEAQ. The CDR3 has 16 residues.

This clone came up once. This chain connects TRBV27 to TRBJ2-7, with 9 bases lining up with TRBD1. Germline V CDR1 and CDR2: MNHEY, SMNVEV (reference sequence). V gave up 6 bases and J gave up 4 bases; unmatched junction bases: 13. The CDR3 is 16 residues long. CDR3 residues: CASRPNGQGIEYEQYF. The DNA for the CDR3 is TGTGCCAGCAGACCCAACGGACAGGGGATCGAGTACGAGCAGTACTTC.

The table lists this clone with a few counts. The chain carries TRBV10-1 and TRBJ2-7; the D gene could be TRBD1 or TRBD2 (5 bases each). The germline CDR1 and CDR2 sequences are WNHNN and SYGVQD (reference sequence). The CDR3 covers 12 residues. V was cut by 8 bases and J by 7 bases, with 15 bases left in between. CDR3 loop: CASRDLRGEQYF. In DNA, the CDR3 is TGCGCCAGCCGGGACCTGCGAGGAGAGCAGTACTTC.

The chain carries TRBV4-1 and TRBJ1-1, with D possibly matching TRBD1 (6 bases). The germline V and J ends were trimmed by 2 bases and 4 bases, with 14 bases remaining between them. The CDR3 runs to 15 residues. Germline lookup yields CDR1 MGHRA and CDR2 YSYEKL. This chain's CDR3 is CASSQQQGGLTEAFF. CDR3 nucleotides: TGCGCCAGCAGCCAACAACAGGGAGGGCTCACTGAAGCTTTCTTT.

This chain uses TRBV11-2 with TRBJ1-5; possible D gene TRBD1, 6 bases. V was trimmed by 5 bases and J by 2 bases, leaving 10 bases between them. Germline V CDR1 and CDR2: SGHAT, FQNNGV. This CDR3 spans 14 amino acids. In DNA, the CDR3 is TGTGCCAGCAGCCCGGACAGCGGCAATCAGCCCCAGCATTTT. Translation: CASSPDSGNQPQHF. Supplemented by reference TRBV11-2 and TRBJ1-5, the full variable domain reads EAGVAQSPRYKIIEKRQSVAFWCNPISGHATLYWYQQILGQGPKLLIQFQNNGVVDDSQLPKDRFSAERLKGVDSTLKIQPAKLEDSAVYLCASSPDSGNQPQHFGDGTRLSIL.

The genes are TRBV14 and TRBJ2-7; D call uncertain. The CDR3 sequence is 13 residues long. Germline CDR1 reads SGHDN; CDR2 reads FVKESK. V gave up 3 bases and J gave up 3 bases, with 9 bases separating them. The DNA of the CDR3 is TGTGCCAGCAGCCACCAAAGGGTCTACGAGCAGTACTTC. Protein product: CASSHQRVYEQYF.

The V call is TRBV19, the J call TRBJ2-7; D tentatively fits TRBD1 or TRBD2 (5 bases each). Trimming removed 5 bases from V and 6 bases from J, with 26 bases in between. The V gene's germline CDR1 is LNHDA and CDR2 SQIVND (reference sequence). The CDR3 has 17 amino acids. CDR3 coding DNA: TGTGCCAGTAGTTCTTCCTCCCCGCTTTGGTCCGGGGCCGAGCAGTACTTC. Encoded protein: CASSSSSPLWSGAEQYF.

The J gene is TRBJ2-7, the V gene TRBV4-1, with 9 bases matching TRBD1. CDR1 and CDR2 from the germline V gene are MGHRA and YSYEKL. The V gene end was trimmed by 5 bases and the J gene end by 5 bases; junction bases not matched to a gene: 10. The CDR3 runs 15 residues. The CDR3 reads CASSSTGGDWDEQYF. As DNA, the CDR3 is TGCGCCAGCAGCTCCACAGGGGGCGATTGGGACGAGCAGTACTTC.

The V and J genes are TRBV27 and TRBJ2-7; D is uncertain. Trimming removed 0 bases at V and 2 bases at J, with 8 bases between. This CDR3 is built from 14 residues. Germline CDR1 reads MNHEY; CDR2 reads SMNVEV (reference sequence). CDR3 in amino acids: CASSLSLRPYEQYF. CDR3 sequence (DNA): TGTGCCAGCAGTTTATCGTTACGGCCCTACGAGCAGTACTTC.

This clone was found once. The chain couples TRBV7-2 to TRBJ1-2; D call uncertain. Germline-derived CDR1 and CDR2 are SGHTA and FQGNSA. Trimming shortened V by 6 bases and J by 0 bases, and 8 bases separated the two germline ends. The CDR3 sequence is 13 residues long. The CDR3 sequence: CASSATANYGYTF. The CDR3 bases are TGTGCCAGCAGTGCAACAGCTAACTATGGCTACACCTTC.

The chain links TRBV7-7 to TRBJ2-5; D remains unclear. Germline V lookup: CDR1 SSHAT, CDR2 FNYEAQ (reference sequence). With 1 base removed from V and 5 bases from J, the gap between germline ends came to 14 bases. This CDR3 contains 15 residues. The CDR3 here is CASSLGGLAIETQYF. CDR3 nucleotides: TGTGCCAGCAGCTTAGGCGGTTTGGCAATTGAGACCCAGTACTTC.

The CDR3 sequence: CASSTWTGGLPNEKLFF. CDR3 bases: TGTGCCAGTAGTACCTGGACAGGGGGCCTTCCTAATGAAAAACTGTTTTTT. The rearrangement joins TRBV19 to TRBJ1-4; the match to TRBD1 covers 11 bases. Germline assignment: CDR1 LNHDA and CDR2 SQIVND (reference sequence). The CDR3 consists of 17 residues. V lost 4 bases to trimming and J lost 3 bases; unmatched junction nucleotides: 7. Based on the CDR3 plus reference TRBV19 and TRBJ1-4, the full variable domain is DGGITQSPKYLFRKEGQNVTLSCEQNLNHDAMYWYRQDPGQGLRLIYYSQIVNDFQKGDIAEGYSVSREKKESFPLTVTSAQKNPTAFYLCASSTWTGGLPNEKLFFGSGTQLSVL.

This clone was detected only once. V and J are TRBV9 and TRBJ2-1; tentatively, D is TRBD1 or TRBD2 (5 bases each). V lost 7 bases to trimming and J lost 3 bases, with 17 bases between them. The CDR3 sequence is 15 residues long. Germline loops: CDR1 SGDLS, CDR2 YYNGEE. The CDR3 DNA reads as TGTGCCAGCTCCTCGATGGGGGAGCACTACAATGAGCAGTTCTTC. It is translated as CASSSMGEHYNEQFF.

The chain links TRBV11-1 to TRBJ1-1; 7 bases line up with TRBD1. Germline V CDR1 and CDR2: SGHAT, FQDESV (reference sequence). V lost 5 bases to trimming and J lost 2 bases; unmatched junction nucleotides: 5. CDR3 size: 14 residues. The CDR3 here is CASSVDRTNTEAFF. In DNA, the CDR3 is TGTGCCAGCAGCGTGGACAGGACCAACACTGAAGCTTTCTTT.

The V call is TRBV15, the J call TRBJ2-3; a weak D match, TRBD2 (5 bases). The CDR3 is 12 amino acids. Germline loops: CDR1 LNHNV, CDR2 YYDKDF (reference sequence). V was trimmed by 4 bases and J by 14 bases, leaving 16 bases between them. The DNA for the CDR3 is TGTGCCACCAGCACTAGCTGGGAGCGGAGGTATTTT. It yields the protein CATSTSWERRYF.

The V call is TRBV28, the J call TRBJ2-5; D might be TRBD1 (6 bases). The V gene's germline CDR1 is MDHEN and CDR2 SYDVKM. The V gene lost 5 bases and the J gene lost 0 bases, with 10 bases spanning the gap. The CDR3 is 14 residues long. The CDR3 reads CASSATGYQETQYF. CDR3 nucleotide sequence: TGTGCCAGCAGTGCTACAGGGTACCAAGAGACCCAGTACTTC.

The sample holds one count of this clone. The genes are TRBV18 and TRBJ2-3; 7 bases map to TRBD1. V shed 3 bases and J 1 base; nucleotides not matched to a gene: 4. The CDR3 covers 15 residues. The germline V gene has CDR1 KGHSH and CDR2 LQKENI. CDR3 sequence reads: CASSPGTARTDTQYF. Here the CDR3 DNA reads TGTGCCAGCTCACCCGGGACAGCGCGCACAGATACGCAGTATTTT.

This chain connects TRBV11-3 to TRBJ2-5, with TRBD1 matching 7 bases. Germline V gene lookup returns CDR1 SGHNT and CDR2 YENEEA. The CDR3 covers 16 residues. V gave up 5 bases and J gave up 1 base; unmatched junction bases: 10. DNA for the CDR3: TGTGCCAGCAGCGCCGGCCTACAGGGGACCCAAGAGACCCAGTACTTC. Translation gives CASSAGLQGTQETQYF.

The V and J genes are TRBV28 and TRBJ2-5; 14 nucleotides agree with TRBD2. The germline CDR1 and CDR2 sequences are MDHEN and SYDVKM. This CDR3 has 16 amino acids. V shed 1 base and J 6 bases; nucleotides not matched to a gene: 4. This chain's CDR3 is CASSLLGLAGEQTQYF. The CDR3 nucleotides read TGTGCCAGCAGTTTATTGGGACTAGCGGGAGAACAGACCCAGTACTTC.

The J gene is TRBJ2-5, the V gene TRBV5-1, with 12 positions matching TRBD1. This CDR3 has 15 amino acids. Germline-derived CDR1 and CDR2 are SGHRS and YFSETQ. V trimming: 2 bases; J trimming: 7 bases; junction bases outside the gene matches: 6. The CDR3 is CASSLPGQGAGTQYF. Written as DNA, the CDR3 is TGCGCCAGCAGCTTACCGGGACAGGGGGCCGGGACCCAGTACTTC.

The chain joins TRBV7-7 to TRBJ2-3, with TRBD2 matching 9 bases. This CDR3 is built from 15 residues. Germline CDR1 SSHAT, CDR2 FNYEAQ (reference sequence). With V trimmed by 5 bases and J by 1 base, 4 bases remained unmatched. DNA of the CDR3: TGTGCCAGCAGCCCGCTAGCGGGACGCACAGATACGCAGTATTTT. It is translated as CASSPLAGRTDTQYF.

The J gene is TRBJ2-1, the V gene TRBV9, with 9 bases lining up with TRBD1. Germline V gene lookup returns CDR1 SGDLS and CDR2 YYNGEE. The CDR3 contains 16 residues. The junction had 7 bases not matched to a gene; V was cut back by 0 bases and J by 6 bases. This chain's CDR3 is CASSVEATGGANEQFF. The CDR3 DNA is TGTGCCAGCAGCGTAGAGGCGACAGGGGGGGCCAATGAGCAGTTCTTC.

This clone appeared once. The chain employs TRBV19 and TRBJ2-1; possibly TRBD1 for D (5 bases). From germline, CDR1 is LNHDA and CDR2 SQIVND (reference sequence). V was cut by 5 bases and J by 0 bases, with 8 bases left in between. This CDR3 is 14 amino acids long. In DNA form, the CDR3 reads TGTGCCAGTAGTTTGGACACCTCCTACAATGAGCAGTTCTTC. This encodes CASSLDTSYNEQFF. The variable domain in full, completed from reference TRBV19 and TRBJ2-1, reads DGGITQSPKYLFRKEGQNVTLSCEQNLNHDAMYWYRQDPGQGLRLIYYSQIVNDFQKGDIAEGYSVSREKKESFPLTVTSAQKNPTAFYLCASSLDTSYNEQFFGPGTRLTVL.

V gene TRBV19 combines with J gene TRBJ2-7; 8 nucleotides line up with TRBD2. The CDR3 loop spans 14 amino acids. Germline trimming cut 6 bases from V and 3 bases from J; bases unmatched to any gene: 7. Germline-derived CDR1 and CDR2 are LNHDA and SQIVND (reference sequence). This CDR3 reads CASRISGSSYEQYF. CDR3 DNA: TGTGCCAGTAGGATAAGCGGGAGTAGCTACGAGCAGTACTTC.

The V and J genes are TRBV7-2 and TRBJ1-5, with a possible D match to TRBD1 (6 bases). The germline V gene has CDR1 SGHTA and CDR2 FQGNSA. The CDR3 is made up of 16 amino acids. V shed 1 base and J shed 7 bases, with 17 bases lying between them. In nucleotides, the CDR3 is TGTGCCAGCAGCTTAGTAGCTGGGGGCGCGGGGCAGCCCCAGCATTTT. Its translation: CASSLVAGGAGQPQHF.

The chain is built from TRBV5-5 and TRBJ2-1; D gene unclear. Germline V CDR1 and CDR2: SGHKS, YYEKEE (reference sequence). Trimming pared 0 bases from V and 7 bases from J, leaving 2 bases between. CDR3 size: 11 residues. CDR3 sequence: CASSLANEQFF. The CDR3 coding sequence is TGTGCCAGCAGCTTGGCAAATGAGCAGTTCTTC.

The chain employs TRBV6-1 and TRBJ2-2; possibly TRBD2 for D (6 bases). V shed 7 bases and J shed 0 bases, with 9 bases lying between them. Germline values: CDR1 MNHNS, CDR2 SASEGT. The CDR3 has 14 residues. CDR3 DNA: TGTGCCAGCATTGGGACTTCGAACACCGGGGAGCTGTTTTTT. Residues: CASIGTSNTGELFF.

The sample holds one count of this clone. This chain links TRBV2 with TRBJ2-6, with 8 positions matching TRBD1. The CDR3 loop spans 17 amino acids. V lost 8 bases and J lost 1; bases outside the gene matches: 10. CDR1 is SNHLY, CDR2 FYNNEI, per germline. Here the CDR3 DNA reads TGTGCCAGCCTCCCGGGACAGGCCCGATCTGGGGCCAACGTCCTGACTTTC. This translates into CASLPGQARSGANVLTF.

The CDR3 loop is CASSLAGLGAGANVLTF. The CDR3, as DNA: TGTGCCAGCAGCTTAGCCGGGCTGGGGGCTGGGGCCAACGTCCTGACTTTC. The chain has TRBV7-6 and TRBJ2-6; TRBD1 or TRBD2 may be the D gene (5 bases each). Germline V CDR1 and CDR2: SGHVS, FNYEAQ. There are 17 residues in the CDR3. The V end was cut by 0 bases, the J end by 2 bases, with 11 bases between. The full variable domain, in which reference TRBV7-6 and TRBJ2-6 provide the parts outside the CDR3, is GAGVSQSPRYKVTKRGQDVALRCDPISGHVSLYWYRQALGQGPEFLTYFNYEAQQDKSGLPNDRFSAERPEGSISTLTIQRTEQRDSAMYRCASSLAGLGAGANVLTFGAGSRLTVL.

This chain joins TRBV27 and TRBJ1-2; 8 nucleotides agree with TRBD1. V shed 2 bases and J 0 bases; nucleotides not matched to a gene: 8. Germline loops: CDR1 MNHEY, CDR2 SMNVEV (reference sequence). The CDR3 length is 17 residues. The CDR3 reads CASSLDAGGSPNYGYTF. The DNA for the CDR3 is TGTGCCAGCAGTTTAGATGCAGGGGGCTCACCTAACTATGGCTACACCTTC.

The chain recombines TRBV7-2 with TRBJ1-6; a weak D match, TRBD1 (5 bases). V lost 1 base to trimming and J lost 2 bases, with 9 bases between them. This CDR3 spans 16 amino acids. The V gene's germline CDR1 is SGHTA and CDR2 FQGNSA. The CDR3 bases are TGTGCCAGCAGCTTAGAAGGGGATCCCTATAATTCACCCCTCCACTTT. Residues: CASSLEGDPYNSPLHF.

The rearrangement links TRBV28 to TRBJ2-7, with D tentatively TRBD1 (6 bases). The V gene's germline CDR1 is MDHEN and CDR2 SYDVKM. Trimming took 9 bases from V and 0 from J, leaving 12 bases between them. This CDR3 is built from 13 residues. The CDR3 protein is CASSTGSSYEQYF. The CDR3 region has the DNA TGTGCCAGTTCAACAGGGTCCTCCTACGAGCAGTACTTC.